This TCR beta chain was captured by sequencing in a study of shared clonotypes between healthy human individuals. TCRdb's table, derived via immunoSEQ multiplex PCR, lists solely in-frame clones and lacks some. The table includes about 380,000 clones, roughly 96% detected once. Sequenced sample: memory CD8+ T cells sorted from blood. Subset given: CD45RO+ cells pooled with CCR7-negative TemRA cells. The receptor comes from a man aged 25-40 years in good health.

The CDR3 nucleotides read TGTGCCAGCAGTTTAGGCAGGGCCGTATGGTACTTC. Translating it yields CASSLGRAVWYF. This sequence joins TRBV28 and TRBJ2-7; possibly TRBD1 for D (5 bases). Trimming removed 2 bases at V and 12 bases at J, with 14 bases between. Germline assignment: CDR1 MDHEN and CDR2 SYDVKM. The CDR3 spans 12 residues.